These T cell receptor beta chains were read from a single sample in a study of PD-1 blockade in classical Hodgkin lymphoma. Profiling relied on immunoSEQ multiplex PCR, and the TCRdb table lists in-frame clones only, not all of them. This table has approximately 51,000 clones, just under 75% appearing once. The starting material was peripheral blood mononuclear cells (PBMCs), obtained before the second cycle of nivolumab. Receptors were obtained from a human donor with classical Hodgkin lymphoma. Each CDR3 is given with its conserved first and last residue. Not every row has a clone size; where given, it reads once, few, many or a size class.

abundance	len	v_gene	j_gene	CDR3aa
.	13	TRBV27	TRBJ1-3	CASSSRSGNTIYF
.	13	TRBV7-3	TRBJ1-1	CASSSHRTTEAFF
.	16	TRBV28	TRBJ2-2	CASSLEASGGTGWLFF
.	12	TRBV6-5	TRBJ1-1	CASSLGGREAFF
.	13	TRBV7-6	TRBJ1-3	CASSSDSGNTIYF
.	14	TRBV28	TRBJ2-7	CASSRTGNSYEQYF
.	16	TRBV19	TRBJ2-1	CASRREGQGMFNEQFF
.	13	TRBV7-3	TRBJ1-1	CASSLEGNTEAFF
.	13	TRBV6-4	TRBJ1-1	CASSRDMGIEAFF
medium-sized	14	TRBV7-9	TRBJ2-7	CASSPPGTGYEQYF
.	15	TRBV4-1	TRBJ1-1	CASSLAGGWNTEAFF
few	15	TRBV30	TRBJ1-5	CAWSVAGSIYQPQHF
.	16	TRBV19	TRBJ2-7	CASSRRLDPSTYEQYF
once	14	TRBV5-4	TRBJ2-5	CASSLQSTDETQYF
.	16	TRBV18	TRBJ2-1	CASSPPKTGGYNEQFF
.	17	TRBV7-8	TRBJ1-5	CASSPGTGGARTQPQHF
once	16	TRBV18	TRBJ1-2	CASSPYSGTGNYGYTF